The 20 T cell receptor beta chains in this list originate from one sample, sequenced in a study of blood T cells in healthy people across ages. A second PCR, run for roughly 7 to 12 cycles, used a sample-barcoded 5' primer plus a J-beta primer mix. In TCRdb, the 5' RACE reads were re-called with MiXCR into one record per CDR3 protein. The data contain some 800,000 distinct CDR3 sequences, roughly 44% of them singletons. The sequenced sample consisted of blood. These receptors came from a man aged 55-75 years in good health.

The chain uses TRBV27 and TRBJ2-5; no clear D gene. V lost 3 bases, J lost 5 bases, and 10 bases lay in between. CDR3 length equals 13 residues. Germline V gene lookup returns CDR1 MNHEY and CDR2 SMNVEV (reference sequence). This chain's CDR3 is CASSFFMSETQYF. In DNA, the CDR3 is TGTGCCAGCAGTTTCTTTATGTCGGAGACCCAGTACTTC.

In this sample, this clonotype turned up a few times. V usage is TRBV9 and J usage is TRBJ1-5; no firm D call. CDR1 and CDR2 (germline): SGDLS, YYNGEE. Trimming pared 3 bases from V and 5 bases from J, leaving 9 bases between. CDR3 length: 13 amino acids. The CDR3 is CASSDGSHQPQHF. The DNA for the CDR3 is TGTGCCAGCAGCGATGGCAGTCATCAGCCCCAGCATTTT. The variable domain in full, with the rest retrieved from reference TRBV9 and TRBJ1-5, is DSGVTQTPKHLITATGQRVTLRCSPRSGDLSVYWYQQSLDQGLQFLIQYYNGEERAKGNILERFSAQQFPDLHSELNLSSLELGDSALYFCASSDGSHQPQHFGDGTRLSIL.

This clonotype was counted between two and nine times. The chain has TRBV5-1 and TRBJ2-7; TRBD2 matches at 8 bases. Per the germline V gene, CDR1 is SGHRS and CDR2 is YFSETQ. CDR3 length: 16 amino acids. Losses at the gene ends were 0 bases for V and 2 bases for J; bases not matched to a gene: 7. Here the CDR3 reads CASSLGAGGPTYEQYF. In DNA form, the CDR3 reads TGCGCCAGCAGCTTGGGCGCGGGGGGCCCCACCTACGAGCAGTACTTC.

The genes are TRBV6-2 or TRBV6-3 and TRBJ2-5; possible D gene TRBD2, 6 bases. The CDR3 spans 13 residues. Trimming removed 8 bases at V and 3 bases at J, with 13 bases between. Germline-derived CDR1 and CDR2 are MNHEY and SVGEGT. Here the CDR3 DNA reads TGTGCCAGCGAATCTAGCGCGGAAGAGACCCAGTACTTC. Protein product: CASESSAEETQYF.

This clonotype has more than one count but fewer than ten. This chain uses TRBV4-3 with TRBJ1-5, with D perhaps TRBD1 (5 bases). The V gene's germline CDR1 is LGHNA and CDR2 YSLEER. The CDR3 runs to 14 residues. Trimming shortened V by 0 bases and J by 12 bases, and 15 bases separated the two germline ends. CDR3 coding DNA: TGCGCCAGCAGCCAAGATTGGGGACCCAGTCTCCAGCATTTT. Its translation: CASSQDWGPSLQHF.

The chain uses TRBV9 and TRBJ2-3, with 9 positions matching TRBD2. This CDR3 spans 14 amino acids. Germline loops: CDR1 SGDLS, CDR2 YYNGEE. The V segment lost 4 bases and the J segment 7 bases; nucleotides outside the gene matches: 7. The CDR3 sequence: CASSSTSGLNTQYF. As DNA, the CDR3 is TGTGCCAGCAGCTCGACTAGCGGCCTGAATACGCAGTATTTT.

The rearrangement joins TRBV7-2 to TRBJ2-5, with D perhaps matching TRBD2 (6 bases). Trimming left V 5 bases short and J 5 bases short, with 12 bases between. The germline V gene has CDR1 SGHTA and CDR2 FQGNSA. The CDR3 is made up of 13 amino acids. The CDR3 nucleotides are TGTGCCAGCAGCAGAAAGCGGGCCGAGACCCAGTACTTC. Amino acids: CASSRKRAETQYF.

The V call is TRBV28, the J call TRBJ2-2; TRBD1 or TRBD2 may be the D gene (5 bases each). The CDR3 sequence is 13 residues long. Germline V gene data show CDR1 as MDHEN and CDR2 as SYDVKM. The germline V and J ends were trimmed by 10 bases and 4 bases, with 13 bases remaining between them. The CDR3 region has the DNA TGTGCCACCCGAGGGGAAGGCACCGGGGAGCTGTTTTTT. This sequence encodes CATRGEGTGELFF.

J is TRBJ2-3 and V is TRBV12-3 or TRBV12-4, with D perhaps being TRBD1 or TRBD2 (6 bases each). The CDR3 runs to 18 residues. V lost 4 bases and J lost 2, with 22 bases in between. The CDR3 region is CASSWGDTILRPTDTQYF. The CDR3 DNA is TGTGCCAGCAGTTGGGGGGACACCATTCTTAGGCCCACAGATACGCAGTATTTT.

The chain has TRBV28 and TRBJ2-7, with D maybe TRBD2 (6 bases). The germline V gene has CDR1 MDHEN and CDR2 SYDVKM. CDR3 length: 11 amino acids. V gave up 6 bases and J gave up 4 bases, with 7 bases separating them. The CDR3 DNA reads as TGTGCCAGCAGGGGGAGGTACGAGCAGTACTTC. Translation: CASRGRYEQYF.

This sequence joins TRBV25-1 and TRBJ2-3; D remains ambiguous. The V and J ends lost 0 bases and 6 bases respectively, with 16 bases between them. The CDR3 totals 16 residues. In germline, CDR1 is MGHDK, CDR2 SYGVNS. The CDR3 DNA reads as TGTGCCAGCAGTGAATATATTCTTGGGGTATCGGATACGCAGTATTTT. As protein: CASSEYILGVSDTQYF. Drawing the rest from reference TRBV25-1 and TRBJ2-3, the complete variable domain is EADIYQTPRYLVIGTGKKITLECSQTMGHDKMYWYQQDPGMELHLIHYSYGVNSTEKGDLSSESTVSRIRTEHFPLTLESARPSHTSQYLCASSEYILGVSDTQYFGPGTRLTVL.

This clonotype was seen a single time. A much larger clone lies a single base off, so this may be a read error. J is TRBJ2-7 and V is TRBV7-9; D call uncertain. V shed 6 bases and J shed 3 bases, with 6 bases lying between them. Germline CDR1 SEHNR, CDR2 FQNEAQ (reference sequence). The CDR3 has 11 residues. The CDR3 spells CASRRNYEQYF. For the CDR3, the DNA is TGTGCCAGCAGGCGCAACTACGAGCAGTACTTC.

This clonotype was picked up one time. The chain is built from TRBV25-1 and TRBJ2-7; D is unresolved. This CDR3 has 14 residues. Trimming removed 1 base at V and 2 bases at J, with 9 bases between. Germline CDR1 MGHDK, CDR2 SYGVNS. The CDR3 bases are TGTGCCAGCAGTGAATTTACGAATACCTACGAGCAGTACTTC. This sequence encodes CASSEFTNTYEQYF.

This clonotype was seen more than once but under ten times. CDR3 residues: CASSLREGTDTQYF. The CDR3 DNA follows: TGTGCCAGCAGCCTCAGGGAAGGCACAGATACGCAGTATTTT. The chain combines TRBV3-1 with TRBJ2-3, with TRBD1 as a possible D gene (5 bases). The CDR3 spans 14 residues. CDR1 and CDR2 (germline): LGHDT, YNNKEL (reference sequence). Trimming removed 4 bases at V and 1 base at J, with 9 bases between.

The V call is TRBV7-9, the J call TRBJ2-1; D may be TRBD2 (5 bases). Trimming cost V 1 base and J 6 bases, with 10 bases left between them. Germline V CDR1 and CDR2: SEHNR, FQNEAQ (reference sequence). The length of the CDR3 is 14 residues. CDR3 sequence reads: CASSLEVSGNEQFF. CDR3 bases: TGTGCCAGCAGCTTAGAGGTCAGCGGCAATGAGCAGTTCTTC.

The gene calls are TRBV29-1 and TRBJ2-5; D may be TRBD1 (5 bases). The length of the CDR3 is 11 residues. Germline V lookup: CDR1 SQVTM, CDR2 ANQGSEA. With 8 bases removed from V and 7 bases from J, the gap between germline ends came to 14 bases. The CDR3 sequence: CSSGISGTQYF. In DNA, the CDR3 is TGCAGCTCAGGGATCTCCGGGACCCAGTACTTC.

The chain combines TRBV2 with TRBJ2-4; D tentatively fits TRBD1 or TRBD2 (6 bases each). The V end lost 0 bases, the J end lost 2 bases, and 20 bases lay between the germline ends. The germline V gene has CDR1 SNHLY and CDR2 FYNNEI. This CDR3 has 19 residues. As DNA, the CDR3 is TGTGCCAGCAGTGAAGCGCTCGTGGGGGCGGGGAGGACCAAAAACATTCAGTACTTC. Translation: CASSEALVGAGRTKNIQYF.

The V call is TRBV27, the J call TRBJ1-6, with D perhaps TRBD1 (6 bases). V gave up 5 bases and J gave up 0 bases, with 8 bases separating them. CDR3 length: 15 amino acids. Germline V gene lookup returns CDR1 MNHEY and CDR2 SMNVEV (reference sequence). CDR3 region: CASSGQSSYNSPLHF. Written as DNA, the CDR3 is TGTGCCAGCAGTGGACAGAGCTCCTATAATTCACCCCTCCACTTT.

This clonotype was seen many times. This chain links TRBV29-1 with TRBJ2-5; TRBD1 aligns across 10 bases. The V segment lost 6 bases and the J segment 4 bases; nucleotides outside the gene matches: 2. Germline V gives CDR1 SQVTM, CDR2 ANQGSEA. The CDR3 extends over 12 amino acids. The CDR3 reads CSVGTGVETQYF. CDR3 sequence (DNA): TGCAGCGTCGGGACAGGGGTAGAGACCCAGTACTTC.

This clonotype has a count of ten or more. A single base separates this from a much larger clone, so it may be a read error. This chain uses TRBV7-8 with TRBJ2-1; 8 positions match TRBD1. The last part of the DNA fits TRBJ2-7 better; the J call may be wrong. This CDR3 contains 16 residues. Per the germline V gene, CDR1 is SGHVS and CDR2 is FQNEAQ. CDR3 amino acids: CASSFTRDRPYNEQYF. CDR3 DNA: TGTGCCAGCAGCTTCACCCGGGACAGGCCCTACAATGAGCAGTACTTC.